This record looks at one T cell receptor (beta chain) sequence and its context. Its antigen is unknown. This entry comes from a study of identical twins' blood T cells. Study-level findings and limits: Even for out-of-frame TCRbeta, twins reportedly shared V gene usage much more than unrelated donors. Environmental influences on twin similarity could not be excluded.

Per the germline V gene, CDR1 is SGHTA and CDR2 is FQGNSA. V lost 1 base to trimming and J lost 7 bases, with 13 bases between them. This CDR3 spans 15 amino acids. In the authors' methods: Clonotypes per individual ranged from about 100,000 to nearly 550,000. One entry per CDR3 protein results from TCRdb running MiXCR on the 5' RACE reads. These V and J calls rely on TCRdb rather than the paper's analysis. The repertoire holds 300,000 to 400,000 distinct CDR3 sequences, 28% seen once, with roughly 6.1% in the top ten. The receptor comes from a woman aged 18-55 years in good health. The chain joins TRBV7-2 to TRBJ1-4; D might be TRBD1 (6 bases). Specimen: PBMCs. This CDR3 reads CASSLVSGGTEKLFF. Here the CDR3 DNA reads TGTGCCAGCAGCTTAGTGTCGGGGGGCACTGAAAAACTGTTTTTT.